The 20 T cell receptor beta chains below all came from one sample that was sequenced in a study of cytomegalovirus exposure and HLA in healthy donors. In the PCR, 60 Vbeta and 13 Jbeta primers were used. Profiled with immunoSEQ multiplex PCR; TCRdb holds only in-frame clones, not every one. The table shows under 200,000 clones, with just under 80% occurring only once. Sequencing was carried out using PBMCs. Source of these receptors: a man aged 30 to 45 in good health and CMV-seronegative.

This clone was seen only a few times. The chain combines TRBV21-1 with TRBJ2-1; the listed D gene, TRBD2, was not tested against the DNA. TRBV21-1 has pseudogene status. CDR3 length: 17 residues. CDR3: CASSTASGGLHYNEQFF. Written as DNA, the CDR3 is TGTGCCAGCAGCACTGCTAGCGGGGGGCTCCACTACAATGAGCAGTTCTTC.

CDR3 protein: CATSLDLGMREQYF. The DNA of the CDR3 is TGTGCCACCAGTCTGGACTTGGGGATGCGGGAGCAGTACTTC. The rearrangement joins TRBV15 to TRBJ2-7; maybe TRBD2 (5 bases). The CDR3 contains 14 residues. V shed 6 bases and J shed 7 bases, with 19 bases lying between them. Germline V lookup: CDR1 LNHNV, CDR2 YYDKDF (reference sequence).

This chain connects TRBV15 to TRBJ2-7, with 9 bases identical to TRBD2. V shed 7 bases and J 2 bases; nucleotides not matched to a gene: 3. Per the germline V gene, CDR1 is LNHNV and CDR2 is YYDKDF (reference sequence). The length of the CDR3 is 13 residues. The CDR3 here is CATTSGNTYEQYF. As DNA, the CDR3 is TGTGCCACCACTAGCGGGAATACCTACGAGCAGTACTTC.

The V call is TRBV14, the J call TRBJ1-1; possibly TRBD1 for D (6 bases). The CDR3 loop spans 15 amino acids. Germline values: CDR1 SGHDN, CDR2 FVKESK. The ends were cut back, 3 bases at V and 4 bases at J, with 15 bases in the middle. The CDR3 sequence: CASSQHGQPGTEAFF. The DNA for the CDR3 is TGTGCCAGCAGCCAGCATGGACAGCCCGGCACTGAAGCTTTCTTT.

As DNA, the CDR3 is TGTGCCAGCGACTCGCGGGGCCCTGGAAACACCATATATTTT. Its protein is CASDSRGPGNTIYF. This chain connects TRBV11-2 to TRBJ1-3, with D tentatively TRBD1 (5 bases). The germline V gene encodes CDR1 SGHAT and CDR2 FQNNGV. This CDR3 comprises 14 residues. V lost 8 bases to trimming and J lost 2 bases, with 13 bases between them. The entire variable domain, with the rest obtained from reference TRBV11-2 and TRBJ1-3, is as follows: EAGVAQSPRYKIIEKRQSVAFWCNPISGHATLYWYQQILGQGPKLLIQFQNNGVVDDSQLPKDRFSAERLKGVDSTLKIQPAKLEDSAVYLCASDSRGPGNTIYFGEGSWLTVV.

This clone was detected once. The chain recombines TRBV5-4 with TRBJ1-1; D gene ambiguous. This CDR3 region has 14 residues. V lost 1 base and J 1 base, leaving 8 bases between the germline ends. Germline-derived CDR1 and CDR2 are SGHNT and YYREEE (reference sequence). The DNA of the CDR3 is TGTGCCAGCAGCTTGAGTGAGGAGAACACTGAAGCTTTCTTT. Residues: CASSLSEENTEAFF.

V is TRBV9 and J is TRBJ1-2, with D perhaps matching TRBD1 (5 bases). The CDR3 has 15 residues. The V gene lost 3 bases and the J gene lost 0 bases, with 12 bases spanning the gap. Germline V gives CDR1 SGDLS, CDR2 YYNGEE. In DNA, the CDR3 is TGTGCCAGCAGCGCCGGACAAAAACCTAACTATGGCTACACCTTC. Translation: CASSAGQKPNYGYTF.

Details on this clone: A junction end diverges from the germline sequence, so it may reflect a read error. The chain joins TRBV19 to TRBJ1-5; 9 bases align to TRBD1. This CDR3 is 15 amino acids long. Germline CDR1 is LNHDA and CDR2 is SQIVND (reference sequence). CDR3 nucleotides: TGTGCCAGTAGTATTGGACAGGGGAGCAGTCAGCCCCAGCATTTT. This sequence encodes CASSIGQGSSQPQHF.

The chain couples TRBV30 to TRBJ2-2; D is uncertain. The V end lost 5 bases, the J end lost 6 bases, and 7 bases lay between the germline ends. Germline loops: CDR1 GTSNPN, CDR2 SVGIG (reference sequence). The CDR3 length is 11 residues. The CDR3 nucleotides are TGTGCCTGGGCCGTAGCCGGGGAGCTGTTTTTT. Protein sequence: CAWAVAGELFF.

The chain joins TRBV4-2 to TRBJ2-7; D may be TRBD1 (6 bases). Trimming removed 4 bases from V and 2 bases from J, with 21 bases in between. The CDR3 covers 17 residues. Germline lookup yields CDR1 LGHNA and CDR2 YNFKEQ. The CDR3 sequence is CASSPQGSGSNTYEQYF. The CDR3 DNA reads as TGTGCCAGCAGCCCCCAGGGGAGCGGTTCCAACACCTACGAGCAGTACTTC.

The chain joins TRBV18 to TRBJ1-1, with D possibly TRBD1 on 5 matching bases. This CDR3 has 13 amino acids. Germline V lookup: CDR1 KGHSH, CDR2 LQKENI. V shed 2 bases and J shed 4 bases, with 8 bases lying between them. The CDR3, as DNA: TGTGCCAGCTCACCAACACAGGCCACTGAAGCTTTCTTT. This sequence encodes CASSPTQATEAFF.

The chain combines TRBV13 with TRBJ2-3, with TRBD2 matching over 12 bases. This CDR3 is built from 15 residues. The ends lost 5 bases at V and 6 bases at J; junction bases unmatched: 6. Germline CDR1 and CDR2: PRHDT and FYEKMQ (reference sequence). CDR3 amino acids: CASSPPTSGGDTQYF. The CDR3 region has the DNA TGTGCCAGCAGCCCCCCAACTAGCGGGGGGGATACGCAGTATTTT.

The CDR3 is CASSHRGLDEKLFF. For the CDR3, the DNA is TGTGCCAGCAGCCACAGGGGATTGGATGAAAAACTGTTTTTT. The chain carries TRBV11-2 and TRBJ1-4, with 7 bases aligning to TRBD1. The CDR3 spans 14 residues. Losses at the gene ends were 5 bases for V and 6 bases for J; bases not matched to a gene: 6. In germline, CDR1 is SGHAT, CDR2 FQNNGV.

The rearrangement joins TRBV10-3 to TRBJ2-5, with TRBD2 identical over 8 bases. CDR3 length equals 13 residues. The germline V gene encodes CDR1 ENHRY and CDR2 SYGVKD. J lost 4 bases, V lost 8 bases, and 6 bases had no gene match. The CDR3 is CAIEAGEGETQYF. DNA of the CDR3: TGTGCCATCGAAGCGGGAGAGGGAGAGACCCAGTACTTC.

This chain's CDR3 is CASSVARDRGPSEQYF. Written as DNA, the CDR3 is TGTGCCAGCAGCGTAGCTAGGGACAGGGGGCCGAGTGAGCAGTACTTC. The chain couples TRBV9 to TRBJ2-7, with 12 bases that match TRBD1. V lost 0 bases, J lost 7 bases, and 8 bases stayed unmatched. The CDR3 runs 16 residues. CDR1 is SGDLS and CDR2 is YYNGEE in the germline V gene.

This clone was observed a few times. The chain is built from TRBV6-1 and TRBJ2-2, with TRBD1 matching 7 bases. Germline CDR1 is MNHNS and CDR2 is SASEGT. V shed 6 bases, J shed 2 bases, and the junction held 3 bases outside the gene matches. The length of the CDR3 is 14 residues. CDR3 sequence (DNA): TGTGCCAGCAGGTGGGACAGCAACACCGGGGAGCTGTTTTTT. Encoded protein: CASRWDSNTGELFF.

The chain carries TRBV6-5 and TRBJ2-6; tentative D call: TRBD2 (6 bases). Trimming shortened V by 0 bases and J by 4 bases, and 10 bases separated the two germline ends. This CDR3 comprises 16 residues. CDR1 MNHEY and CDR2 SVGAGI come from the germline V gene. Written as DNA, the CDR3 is TGTGCCAGCAGTTACTCGACGGGAGCCGGGGCCAACGTCCTGACTTTC. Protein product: CASSYSTGAGANVLTF.

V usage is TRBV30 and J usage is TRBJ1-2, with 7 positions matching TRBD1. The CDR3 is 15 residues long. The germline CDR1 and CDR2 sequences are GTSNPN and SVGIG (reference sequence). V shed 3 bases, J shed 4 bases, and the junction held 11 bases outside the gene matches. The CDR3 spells CAWRNLQGWPYGYTF. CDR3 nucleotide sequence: TGTGCCTGGAGGAACCTACAGGGGTGGCCCTATGGCTACACCTTC.

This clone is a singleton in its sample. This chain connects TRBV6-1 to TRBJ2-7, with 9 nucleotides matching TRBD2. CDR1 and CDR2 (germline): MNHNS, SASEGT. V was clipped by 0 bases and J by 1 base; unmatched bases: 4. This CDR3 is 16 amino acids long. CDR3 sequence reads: CASSEARAGGSYEQYF. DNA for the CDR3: TGTGCCAGCAGTGAAGCGCGGGCGGGAGGGTCCTACGAGCAGTACTTC.

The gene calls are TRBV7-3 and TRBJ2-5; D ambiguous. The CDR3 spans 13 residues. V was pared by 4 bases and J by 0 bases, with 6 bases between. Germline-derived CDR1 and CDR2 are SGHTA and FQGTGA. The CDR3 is CASSSEYQETQYF. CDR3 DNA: TGTGCCAGCAGCTCCGAGTACCAAGAGACCCAGTACTTC.